This TCR beta chain was sequenced in a study of T cells in Graves' hyperthyroidism and ophthalmopathy. This clonotype was found many times. Its specificity is unknown. Template material for amplifying TCR beta CDR3 regions consisted of RNA transcripts. HTBI primers drove first-round RT-PCR of the TCR CDR3. TCRdb fed the multiplex PCR reads into MiXCR, producing one record per CDR3 protein. The data show roughly 280,000 distinct CDR3 sequences, approximately 15% seen once. Study-level findings and limits: The blood repertoire included most of the expanded thyroid clonotypes above 0.001. A model of 13 V-J pairs discriminated ophthalmopathy from stable hyperthyroidism.

Clinicians diagnosed patients from clinical symptoms, serum thyroxine and TRAb, thyroid ultrasound and orbital computed tomography. A roughly 9.7 ml volume of fresh peripheral blood provided the PBMCs. The CDR3 length is 15 residues. Trimming stripped 4 bases from V and 1 base from J, with 12 bases between. Germline CDR1 and CDR2: SGHRS and YFSETQ. The sequence was collected from an older woman with Graves' ophthalmopathy. Sequencing was performed on blood. The chain joins TRBV5-1 to TRBJ2-1; possibly TRBD1 or TRBD2 for D (6 bases each). CDR3 region: CASSREGGSYNEQFF. In DNA form, the CDR3 reads TGCGCCAGCAGCCGAGAGGGGGGTTCCTACAATGAGCAGTTCTTC.